This T cell receptor beta chain was sequenced during a study of T cells in Graves' hyperthyroidism and ophthalmopathy. Trimming cost V 2 bases and J 5 bases, with 15 bases left between them. This CDR3 region has 15 residues. Looked up from germline, CDR1 is LNHDA and CDR2 is SQIVND (reference sequence). RNA transcripts yielded amplified TCR beta CDR3 regions. With the HTBI primer set, the TCR CDR3 went through a first round of RT-PCR. In TCRdb, the multiplex PCR reads were re-called with MiXCR into one record per CDR3 protein. Here the sample spans about 700,000 distinct CDR3 sequences, approximately 15% being singletons. On this clonotype itself: Its antigen is not known.

Study-wide points: Also found in blood were most expanded thyroid clonotypes above 0.001. A median approximately 6.5 months before onset, the model predicted ophthalmopathy.

Exclusion criteria comprised uncontrolled infection, other autoimmune disease, pregnancy or lactation. Fresh peripheral blood, 9.5 to 10 ml of it, supplied the PBMCs. The rearrangement links TRBV19 to TRBJ2-5; D possibly corresponds to TRBD2 (7 bases). The specimen sequenced was blood. This sequence originates from a woman aged 18 to 35 with Graves' hyperthyroidism. The CDR3 sequence is CASSIMGGAAETQYF. The CDR3 DNA sequence: TGTGCCAGTAGTATAATGGGGGGGGCCGCTGAGACCCAGTACTTC.